This T cell receptor (beta chain) derives from a study of T cell responses to AZD1222 COVID-19 vaccine (dated by TCRdb to about 2021). Regarding the complete study: AZD1222 recipients given second doses at about 4 weeks or at about 12 weeks were pooled, since spike-specific TCR depth and breadth were not found to differ between the two schedules. A total of just over 230 trial participants underwent TCR sequencing, of whom nearly 210 had received two doses of AZD1222 and around 26 had received two doses of the MenACWY control vaccine. Trial participants were enrolled into age subgroups of 18-55, 56-69 and 70-plus years, which contained about 150, 28 and 57 TCR-sequenced participants, respectively. What the study reported, not specific to this receptor: The whole spike protein was spanned by vaccine-associated CD4 TCRs, and dominant responses were seen in regions 160-218 and 743-854. In the small 56-69-year group, the increase in depth fell short of significance, most likely because of low power. A significant rise in spike-specific TCR breadth and depth was observed after two AZD1222 doses relative to day 0 and relative to MenACWY recipients. Participants were mostly white British, with more females than males. The authors suggested clonal diversity may have been underestimated. Because no day 14 peak-response samples were available, the repertoires could be characterized only after the peak T cell response. Conclusions about previously exposed vaccinees are limited, since just six AZD1222 recipients were seropositive for SARS-CoV-2 at baseline. Reportedly, almost half of the unique spike-specific TCRs recognized epitopes lying outside the regions that are mutated in the B.1.351 and B.1.1.7 variants.

The table lists this clone with a count of one. Its antigen is still unknown. Per-base quality was not reported, and no clone a single base away is much larger than it. The time point label here, explained by the study, means: baseline before first vaccination. The vaccinee samples were drawn from two UK trials, COV001 and COV002, one of which was a single-blind randomized controlled phase 2/3 trial testing AZD1222 (ChAdOx1 nCoV-19) in healthy adults. Trial participant PBMC samples were collected at day 0 and day 28 after the second dose for TCRbeta chain sequencing. The CDR3 regions of human TCRbeta chains were analyzed by immunosequencing. The study's processing was this. Repertoire TCRs were checked for matches against a reference library of SARS-CoV-2-specific TCRs that had been generated using the MIRA antigen-specificity platform. Breadth meant the fraction of unique TCRs that were SARS-CoV-2-associated, whereas depth meant the fraction of total T cells that were SARS-CoV-2-associated. Each spike-specific TCR was assigned to its reactive spike region and to a CD4 or CD8 class using the MIRA data. Log10-transformed breadth and depth values were compared by one-way ANOVA with Sidak's multiple comparisons tests. The table comes from immuneACCESS by way of TCRdb, which keeps in-frame sequences with V and J called. Part of the clones is missing from these tables; in studies checked, under half for an unresolved V gene and the rest for unknown reasons. V, J and clone size were drawn from that table, and D and trimming were deduced from the DNA. The sample table contains roughly 150,000 clones; only one count was recorded for 90% of them. 1.5% to 2% of the sample comes from the top ten.

Germline trimming: 3 bases from V, 4 bases from J; junction bases outside gene matches: 8. There are 16 amino acids in the CDR3, from cysteine to phenylalanine inclusive. Just CDR3 DNA is preserved here, 48 bases in frame from base 1. Looking up the germline V gene (reference sequence) yields CDR1 SEHNR and CDR2 FQNEAQ. This sequence originates from an adult in good health. The sequence links TRBV7-9 to TRBJ1-3, with 8 bases aligning to TRBD1. This specimen was peripheral blood, taken on day 0 of AZD1222 vaccination. The CDR3 protein sequence reads: CASSFLTGASGNTIYF. The DNA reads as follows: TGTGCCAGCAGCTTTCTGACAGGGGCGTCCGGAAACACCATATATTTT.